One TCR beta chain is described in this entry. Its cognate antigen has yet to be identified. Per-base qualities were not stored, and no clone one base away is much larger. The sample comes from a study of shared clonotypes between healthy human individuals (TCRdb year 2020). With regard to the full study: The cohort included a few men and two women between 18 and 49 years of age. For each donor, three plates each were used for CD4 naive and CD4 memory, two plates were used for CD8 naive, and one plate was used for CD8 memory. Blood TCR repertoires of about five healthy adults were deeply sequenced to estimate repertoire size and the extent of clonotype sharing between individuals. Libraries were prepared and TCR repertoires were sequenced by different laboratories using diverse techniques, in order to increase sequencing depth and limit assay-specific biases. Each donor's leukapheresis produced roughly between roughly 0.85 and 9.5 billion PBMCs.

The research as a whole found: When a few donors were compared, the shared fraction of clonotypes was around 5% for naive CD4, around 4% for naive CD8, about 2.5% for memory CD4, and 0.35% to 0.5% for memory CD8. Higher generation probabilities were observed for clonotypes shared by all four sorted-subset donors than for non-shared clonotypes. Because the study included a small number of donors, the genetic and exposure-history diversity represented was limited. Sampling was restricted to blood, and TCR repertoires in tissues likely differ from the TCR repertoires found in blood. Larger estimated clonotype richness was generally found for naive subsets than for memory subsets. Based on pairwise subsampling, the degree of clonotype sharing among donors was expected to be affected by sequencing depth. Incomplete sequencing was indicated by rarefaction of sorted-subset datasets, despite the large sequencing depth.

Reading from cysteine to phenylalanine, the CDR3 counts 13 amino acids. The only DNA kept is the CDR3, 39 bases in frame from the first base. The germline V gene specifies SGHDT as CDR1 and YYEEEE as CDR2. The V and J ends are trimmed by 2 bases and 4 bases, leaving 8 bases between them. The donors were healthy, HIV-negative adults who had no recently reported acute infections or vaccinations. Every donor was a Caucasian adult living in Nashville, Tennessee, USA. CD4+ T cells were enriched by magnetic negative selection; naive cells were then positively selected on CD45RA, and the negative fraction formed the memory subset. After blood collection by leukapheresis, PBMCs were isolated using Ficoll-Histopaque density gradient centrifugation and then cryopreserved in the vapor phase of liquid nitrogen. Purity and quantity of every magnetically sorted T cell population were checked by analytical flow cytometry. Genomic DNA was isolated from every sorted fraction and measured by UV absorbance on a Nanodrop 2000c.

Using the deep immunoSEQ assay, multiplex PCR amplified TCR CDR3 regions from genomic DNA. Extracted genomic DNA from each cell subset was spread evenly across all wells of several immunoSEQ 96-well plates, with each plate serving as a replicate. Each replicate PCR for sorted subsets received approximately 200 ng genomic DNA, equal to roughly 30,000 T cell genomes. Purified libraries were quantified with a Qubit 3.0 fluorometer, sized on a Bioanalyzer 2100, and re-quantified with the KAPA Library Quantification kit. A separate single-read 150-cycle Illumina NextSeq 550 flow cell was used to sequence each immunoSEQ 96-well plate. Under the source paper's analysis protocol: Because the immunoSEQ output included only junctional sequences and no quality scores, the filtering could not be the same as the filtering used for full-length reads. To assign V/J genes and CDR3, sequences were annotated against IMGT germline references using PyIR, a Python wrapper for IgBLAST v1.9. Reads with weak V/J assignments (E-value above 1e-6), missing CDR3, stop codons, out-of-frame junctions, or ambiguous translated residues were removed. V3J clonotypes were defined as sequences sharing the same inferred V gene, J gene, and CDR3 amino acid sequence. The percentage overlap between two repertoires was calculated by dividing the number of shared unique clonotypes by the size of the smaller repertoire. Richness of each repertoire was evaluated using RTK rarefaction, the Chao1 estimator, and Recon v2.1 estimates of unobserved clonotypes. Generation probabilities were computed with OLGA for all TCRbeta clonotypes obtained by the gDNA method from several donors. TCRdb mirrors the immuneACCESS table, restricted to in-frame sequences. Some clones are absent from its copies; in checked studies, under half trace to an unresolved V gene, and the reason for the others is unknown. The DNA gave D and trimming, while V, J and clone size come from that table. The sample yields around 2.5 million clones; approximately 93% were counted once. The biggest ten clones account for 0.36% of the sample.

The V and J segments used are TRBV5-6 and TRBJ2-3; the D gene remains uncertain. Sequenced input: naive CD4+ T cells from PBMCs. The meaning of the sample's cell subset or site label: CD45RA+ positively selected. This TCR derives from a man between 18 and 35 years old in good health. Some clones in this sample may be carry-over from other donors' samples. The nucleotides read TGTGCCAGCAGCTTCGGCAGCTCAGATACGCAGTATTTT. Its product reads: CASSFGSSDTQYF.